The 21 T cell receptor beta chains below were found in one sample sequenced in a study of CD8+CD57+ T cells in acquired aplastic anemia. Patients chosen for sequencing had shown CD8+CD57+ cell expansion by flow cytometry. Genomic DNA constituted the template upon which TCR beta VDJ and CDR3 profiling was performed. MiXCR, applied by TCRdb to the reads, yields one record per CDR3 protein. The table shows about 180,000 distinct CDR3 sequences, with under 55% occurring only once. The sample comprised sorted CD4+, CD8+, or CD8+CD57+ T cells (not recorded which) from PBMCs. The receptors here all came from a human donor with aplastic anemia.

This clonotype was seen at least ten times. J is TRBJ2-6 and V is TRBV11-3; D gene uncertain. CDR3 length: 15 amino acids. The V end lost 3 bases, the J end lost 0 bases, and 6 bases lay between the germline ends. Germline CDR1 is SGHNT and CDR2 is YENEEA. The CDR3, as DNA: TGTGCCAGCAGCTTGACCCTCTCTGGGGCCAACGTCCTGACTTTC. This encodes CASSLTLSGANVLTF.

V usage is TRBV5-1 and J usage is TRBJ2-7; D remains unclear. Germline CDR1 and CDR2: SGHRS and YFSETQ. The CDR3 is 15 amino acids. V lost 0 bases and J lost 0, with 10 bases in between. The CDR3: CASSLGLKSSYEQYF. The CDR3 DNA follows: TGCGCCAGCAGCTTGGGACTTAAGAGCTCCTACGAGCAGTACTTC.

Regarding this clonotype: This may be a read error, as it is one base from a much larger clone. V usage is TRBV2 and J usage is TRBJ1-1; D unclear. Germline V gene lookup returns CDR1 SNHLY and CDR2 FYNNEI. The CDR3 is made up of 14 amino acids. Trimming pared 4 bases from V and 5 bases from J, leaving 14 bases between. The CDR3 reads CASSGRVAKTEAFF. In DNA form, the CDR3 reads TGTGCCAGCAGTGGGCGGGTTGCCAAAACTGAAGCTTTCTTT.

This clonotype was counted many times. CDR3 loop: CSARGSLAMNTEAFF. The CDR3 nucleotides read TGCAGTGCTAGGGGGAGTTTGGCTATGAACACTGAAGCTTTCTTT. The rearrangement links TRBV20-1 to TRBJ1-1; unclear D gene. The germline V gene encodes CDR1 DFQATT and CDR2 SNEGSKA (reference sequence). CDR3 length: 15 amino acids. The germline V and J ends were trimmed by 3 bases and 0 bases, with 14 bases remaining between them.

This clonotype was found many times. V usage is TRBV11-2 and J usage is TRBJ1-1; D call uncertain. The CDR3 runs 12 residues. Looked up from germline, CDR1 is SGHAT and CDR2 is FQNNGV. V gave up 2 bases and J gave up 3 bases, with 4 bases separating them. The CDR3 coding sequence is TGTGCCAGCAGCTTACCCCACACTGAAGCTTTCTTT. Translated, it gives CASSLPHTEAFF.

The sample holds many counts of this clonotype. The CDR3 nucleotides are TGTGCCAGCAGTCGGGACAGTGTTAATGAGCAGTTCTTC. Amino acids: CASSRDSVNEQFF. This sequence joins TRBV5-4 and TRBJ2-1; TRBD1 matches at 7 bases. In germline, CDR1 is SGHNT, CDR2 YYREEE (reference sequence). The junction had 6 bases not matched to a gene; V was cut back by 5 bases and J by 7 bases. The CDR3 extends over 13 amino acids.

Concerning this clonotype itself: Because the CDR3 is missing its conserved closing phenylalanine or tryptophan, this is likely a read error. The chain is built from TRBV9 and TRBJ2-2; no firm D call. The CDR3 spans 15 residues. V was shortened by 0 bases and J by 1 base, with 7 bases between the two germline ends. Germline V gives CDR1 SGDLS, CDR2 YYNGEE. The CDR3 coding sequence is TGTGCCAGCAGCGTAGAAGCGAGGAACACCGGGGAGCTGTTTTCT. Translated: CASSVEARNTGELFS.

The sample holds many counts of this clonotype. This sequence joins TRBV4-2 and TRBJ1-2; D is undetermined. Trimming took 0 bases from V and 3 from J, leaving 8 bases between them. CDR1 is LGHNA and CDR2 is YNFKEQ in the germline V gene. CDR3 length: 14 amino acids. This CDR3 is CASSQDVGYYGYTF. CDR3 DNA sequence: TGTGCCAGCAGCCAAGACGTCGGCTACTATGGCTACACCTTC.

J is TRBJ1-6 and V is TRBV25-1, with 7 nucleotides matching TRBD1. This CDR3 has 14 residues. The J segment lost 5 bases and the V segment lost 8 bases, leaving 6 bases of the junction unmatched. Germline lookup yields CDR1 MGHDK and CDR2 SYGVNS. As DNA, the CDR3 is TGTGCCAGCGGCAGACAGGGAGATAATTCACCCCTCCACTTT. This codes for CASGRQGDNSPLHF.

The V and J genes are TRBV24-1 and TRBJ2-3; TRBD2 matches 7 bases. J gave up 12 bases and V 7 bases, and 18 bases lay outside the gene matches. Germline V gene sequence: CDR1 KGHDR, CDR2 SFDVKD. The CDR3 covers 15 residues. The CDR3 sequence: CATSPRASGRLPQYF. The CDR3 DNA reads as TGTGCCACCAGCCCACGAGCTAGCGGAAGGCTACCCCAGTATTTT.

This clonotype was found many times. The rearrangement uses TRBV19 and TRBJ2-1, with 10 bases fitting TRBD1. CDR1 is LNHDA, CDR2 SQIVND, per germline (reference sequence). The CDR3 length is 13 residues. V shed 7 bases, J shed 9 bases, and the junction held 6 bases outside the gene matches. The CDR3 region is CASTQTGGIEQFF. The CDR3 DNA follows: TGTGCCAGTACGCAGACAGGGGGCATTGAGCAGTTCTTC.

The chain links TRBV2 to TRBJ1-5; 7 nucleotides agree with TRBD1. CDR1 is SNHLY and CDR2 is FYNNEI in the germline V gene. This CDR3 comprises 14 residues. The ends lost 7 bases at V and 3 bases at J; junction bases unmatched: 6. CDR3 nucleotides: TGTGCCAGCATTGGGACAGTACCCAATCAGCCCCAGCATTTT. Amino acid sequence: CASIGTVPNQPQHF.

The rearrangement uses TRBV7-9 and TRBJ1-5; 7 bases map to TRBD1. The CDR3 totals 13 residues. V trimming: 7 bases; J trimming: 3 bases; junction bases outside the gene matches: 3. Per germline, CDR1 SEHNR and CDR2 FQNEAQ (reference sequence). The DNA for the CDR3 is TGTGCCAGCACCGGGACAGTCAATCAGCCCCAGCATTTT. Amino acid sequence: CASTGTVNQPQHF. Full variable domain (rest looked up from reference TRBV7-9 and TRBJ1-5): DTGVSQNPRHKITKRGQNVTFRCDPISEHNRLYWYRQTLGQGPEFLTYFQNEAQLEKSRLLSDRFSAERPKGSFSTLEIQRTEQGDSAMYLCASTGTVNQPQHFGDGTRLSIL.

This clonotype was counted only a few times. This rearrangement joins TRBV6-5 to TRBJ1-2; 8 nucleotides agree with TRBD1. The length of the CDR3 is 12 residues. The J segment lost 6 bases and the V segment lost 4 bases, leaving 1 base of the junction unmatched. The germline V gene encodes CDR1 MNHEY and CDR2 SVGAGI. The CDR3 loop reads CASSSGGDGYTF. The CDR3 nucleotides read TGTGCCAGCAGTTCAGGGGGCGATGGCTACACCTTC.

V is TRBV11-1 and J is TRBJ2-7; TRBD2 matches 13 bases. The CDR3 has 16 amino acids. Per germline, CDR1 SGHAT and CDR2 FQDESV (reference sequence). Trimming cost V 8 bases and J 7 bases; bases outside gene matches: 14. The CDR3 DNA reads as TGTGCCAGCCCGCCGGGACTAGCGGGAACCGCTGCGGAGCAGTACTTC. Its protein product is CASPPGLAGTAAEQYF. The variable domain in full, with the rest retrieved from reference TRBV11-1 and TRBJ2-7, is EAEVAQSPRYKITEKSQAVAFWCDPISGHATLYWYRQILGQGPELLVQFQDESVVDDSQLPKDRFSAERLKGVDSTLKIQPAELGDSAMYLCASPPGLAGTAAEQYFGPGTRLTVT.

This clonotype was seen a single time. The rearrangement links TRBV10-3 to TRBJ1-2; tentatively, D is TRBD1 (5 bases). V was pared by 0 bases and J by 4 bases, with 12 bases between. Germline CDR1 is ENHRY and CDR2 is SYGVKD. The CDR3 runs 15 residues. CDR3 sequence: CAISESIWTPYGYTF. In DNA, the CDR3 is TGTGCCATCAGTGAGTCGATCTGGACACCCTATGGCTACACCTTC.

This clonotype turned up a few times. This chain joins TRBV2 and TRBJ1-6; unclear D gene. The length of the CDR3 is 12 residues. V was trimmed by 5 bases and J by 10 bases, leaving 9 bases between them. Germline V gives CDR1 SNHLY, CDR2 FYNNEI. CDR3 coding DNA: TGTGCCAGCAGTAAGGATGGATCACCCCTCCACTTT. Encoded protein: CASSKDGSPLHF.

The sample holds many counts of this clonotype. V and J are TRBV6-5 and TRBJ2-5, with D tentatively TRBD2 (5 bases). The CDR3 covers 14 residues. Per germline, CDR1 MNHEY and CDR2 SVGAGI. Trimming stripped 4 bases from V and 7 bases from J, with 16 bases between. The chain's CDR3 is CASSFGLIEGTQYF. Written as DNA, the CDR3 is TGTGCCAGCAGTTTCGGACTCATCGAAGGGACCCAGTACTTC.

In DNA, the CDR3 is TGTGCCAGCGCCCCCCCAAGGCTCCGGGATACGCAGTATTTT. Protein product: CASAPPRLRDTQYF. The rearrangement joins TRBV28 to TRBJ2-3; D is unclear. This CDR3 spans 14 amino acids. V lost 8 bases, J lost 6 bases, and 18 bases lay in between. The germline gives CDR1 MDHEN, CDR2 SYDVKM.

The chain couples TRBV9 to TRBJ2-2; D is perhaps TRBD2 (6 bases). The CDR3 has 16 amino acids. Per germline, CDR1 SGDLS and CDR2 YYNGEE. Trimming stripped 2 bases from V and 5 bases from J, with 16 bases between. CDR3 loop: CASSVAGLVGTGELFF. DNA for the CDR3: TGTGCCAGCAGCGTGGCGGGGCTGGTGGGAACCGGGGAGCTGTTTTTT.

This clonotype was seen a handful of times. At one of its ends the junction is not consistent with the germline gene, which may arise from a read error. The chain links TRBV5-1 to TRBJ1-3; D gene unclear. The CDR3 length is 16 residues. Germline assignment: CDR1 SGHRS and CDR2 YFSETQ. The CDR3: CASGLAGTSSGNTIYF. In DNA form, the CDR3 reads TGCGCCAGCGGCTTGGCCGGCACCAGCTCTGGAAACACCATATATTTT.